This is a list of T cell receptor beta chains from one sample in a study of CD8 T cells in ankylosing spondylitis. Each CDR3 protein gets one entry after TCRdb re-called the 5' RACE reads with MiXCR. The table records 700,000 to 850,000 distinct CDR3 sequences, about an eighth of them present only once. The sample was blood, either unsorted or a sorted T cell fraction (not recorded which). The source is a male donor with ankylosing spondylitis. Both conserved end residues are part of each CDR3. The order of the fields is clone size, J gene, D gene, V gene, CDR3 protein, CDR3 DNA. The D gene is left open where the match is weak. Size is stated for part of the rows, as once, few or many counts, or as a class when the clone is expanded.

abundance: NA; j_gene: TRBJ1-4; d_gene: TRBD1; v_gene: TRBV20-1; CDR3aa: CSARGQGAISNEKLFF; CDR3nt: TGCAGTGCTAGGGGACAGGGGGCGATCTCCAATGAAAAACTGTTTTTT
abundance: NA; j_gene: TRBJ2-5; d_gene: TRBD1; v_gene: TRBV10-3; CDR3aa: CATQQGEQKETQYF; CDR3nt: TGTGCCACCCAACAGGGGGAACAGAAAGAGACCCAGTACTTC
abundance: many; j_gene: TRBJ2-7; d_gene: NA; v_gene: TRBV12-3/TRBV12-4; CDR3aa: CASSTGISYEQYF; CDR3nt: TGTGCCAGCAGTACAGGGATCTCCTACGAGCAGTACTTC
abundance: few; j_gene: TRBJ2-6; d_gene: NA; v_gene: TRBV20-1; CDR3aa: CSASRTGANVLTF; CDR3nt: TGCAGTGCTAGCCGGACAGGGGCCAACGTCCTGACTTTC
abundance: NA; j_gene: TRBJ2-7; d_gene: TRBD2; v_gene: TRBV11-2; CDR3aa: CASSPRLAGGEEQYF; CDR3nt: TGTGCCAGCAGCCCCCGACTAGCGGGAGGGGAGGAGCAGTACTTC
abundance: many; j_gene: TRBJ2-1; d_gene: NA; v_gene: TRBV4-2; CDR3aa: CASSHVSGSYNEQFF; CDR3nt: TGTGCCAGCAGCCACGTGAGCGGATCCTACAATGAGCAGTTCTTC
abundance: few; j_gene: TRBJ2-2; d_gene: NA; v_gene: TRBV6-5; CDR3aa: CASSYQPNTGELFF; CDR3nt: TGTGCCAGCAGTTACCAGCCGAACACCGGGGAGCTGTTTTTT
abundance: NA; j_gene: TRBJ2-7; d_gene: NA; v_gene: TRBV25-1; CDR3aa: CASSAGRGPPYEQYF; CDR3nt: TGTGCCAGCAGTGCCGGCAGGGGCCCTCCCTACGAGCAGTACTTC
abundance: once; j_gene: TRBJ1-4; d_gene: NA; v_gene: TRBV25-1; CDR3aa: CASSDRETNEKLFF; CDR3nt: TGTGCCAGCAGTGATCGGGAGACTAATGAAAAACTGTTTTTT
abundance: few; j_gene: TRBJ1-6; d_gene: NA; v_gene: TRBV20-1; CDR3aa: CSATAAGPDSPLHF; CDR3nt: TGCAGTGCTACCGCGGCCGGTCCCGATTCACCCCTCCACTTT
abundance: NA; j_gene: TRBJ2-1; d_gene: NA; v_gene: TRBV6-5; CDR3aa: CASSTSSPYNEQFF; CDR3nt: TGTGCCAGCAGTACTAGTTCCCCCTACAATGAGCAGTTCTTC
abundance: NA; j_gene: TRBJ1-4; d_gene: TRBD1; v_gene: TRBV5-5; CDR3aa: CASSPSGTGTNEKLFF; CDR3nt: TGTGCCAGCAGCCCCTCCGGGACAGGGACTAATGAAAAACTGTTTTTT
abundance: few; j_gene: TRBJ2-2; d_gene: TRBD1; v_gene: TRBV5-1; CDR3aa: CASSSGTGTGELFF; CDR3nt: TGCGCCAGCAGCTCAGGGACAGGGACCGGGGAGCTGTTTTTT
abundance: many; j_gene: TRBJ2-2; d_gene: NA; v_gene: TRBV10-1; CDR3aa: CASSGYWDGELFF; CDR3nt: TGCGCCAGCAGTGGTTATTGGGACGGGGAGCTGTTTTTT
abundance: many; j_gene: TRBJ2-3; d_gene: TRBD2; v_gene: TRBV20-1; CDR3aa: CSARLAASTDTQYF; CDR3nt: TGCAGTGCTAGACTAGCGGCTAGCACAGATACGCAGTATTTT
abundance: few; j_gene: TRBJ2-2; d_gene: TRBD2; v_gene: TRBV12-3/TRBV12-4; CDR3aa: CASSLRTSVRYTGELFF; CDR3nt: TGTGCCAGCAGTTTAAGGACTAGCGTTAGATACACCGGGGAGCTGTTTTTT
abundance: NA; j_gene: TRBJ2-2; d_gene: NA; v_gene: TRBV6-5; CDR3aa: CASSFDRKQATGELFF; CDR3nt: TGTGCCAGCAGTTTCGACAGAAAGCAAGCCACCGGGGAGCTGTTTTTT
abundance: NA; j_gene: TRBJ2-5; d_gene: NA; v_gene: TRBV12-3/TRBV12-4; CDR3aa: CASSLALGGSGQETQYF; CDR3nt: TGTGCCAGCAGTTTAGCGCTTGGGGGCTCGGGCCAAGAGACCCAGTACTTC
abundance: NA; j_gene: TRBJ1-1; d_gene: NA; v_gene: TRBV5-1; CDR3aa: CASSRLEGGTEAFF; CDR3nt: TGCGCCAGCAGCCGCTTAGAGGGAGGGACTGAAGCTTTCTTT
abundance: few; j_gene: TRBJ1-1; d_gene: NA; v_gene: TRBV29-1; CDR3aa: CSVEEQYEAFF; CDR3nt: TGCAGCGTTGAGGAACAGTATGAAGCTTTCTTT
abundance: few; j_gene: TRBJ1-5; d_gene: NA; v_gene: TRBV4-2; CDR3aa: CASSQDGQGYGQPQHF; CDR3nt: TGTGCCAGCAGCCAAGATGGCCAGGGGTATGGACAGCCCCAGCATTTT
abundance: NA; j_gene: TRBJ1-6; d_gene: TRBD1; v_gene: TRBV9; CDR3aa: CASSPTQGAINSPLHF; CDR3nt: TGTGCCAGCAGCCCAACACAGGGGGCCATTAATTCACCCCTCCACTTT
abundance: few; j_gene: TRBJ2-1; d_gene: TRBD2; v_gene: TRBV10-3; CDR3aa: CAIRTSGSRNYEQFF; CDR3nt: TGTGCCATCAGGACTAGCGGGAGTAGAAACTATGAGCAGTTCTTC
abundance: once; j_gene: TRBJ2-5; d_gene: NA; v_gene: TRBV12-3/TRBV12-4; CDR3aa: CASSLPVLLQETQYF; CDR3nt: TGTGCCAGCAGTTTACCGGTACTACTCCAAGAGACCCAGTACTTC
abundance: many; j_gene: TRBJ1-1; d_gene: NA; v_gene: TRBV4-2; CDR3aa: CASSHTGSDTEAFF; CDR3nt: TGTGCCAGCAGCCATACAGGGAGTGACACTGAAGCTTTCTTT
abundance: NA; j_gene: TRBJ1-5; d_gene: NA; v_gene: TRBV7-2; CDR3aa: CASSLAGTTNQPQHF; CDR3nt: TGTGCCAGCAGCTTAGCCGGGACTACAAATCAGCCCCAGCATTTT
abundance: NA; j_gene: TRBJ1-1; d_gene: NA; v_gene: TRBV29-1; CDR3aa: CTVGVGPTTEAFF; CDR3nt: TGCACCGTGGGGGTCGGGCCCACCACTGAAGCTTTCTTT
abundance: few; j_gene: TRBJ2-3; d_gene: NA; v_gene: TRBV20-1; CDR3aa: CSAREPASTDTQYF; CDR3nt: TGCAGTGCTAGAGAACCTGCTAGCACAGATACGCAGTATTTT
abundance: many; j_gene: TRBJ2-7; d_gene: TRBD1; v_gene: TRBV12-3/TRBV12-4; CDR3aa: CASSQSTGGFYEQYF; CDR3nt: TGTGCCAGCAGTCAATCGACAGGGGGCTTCTACGAGCAGTACTTC
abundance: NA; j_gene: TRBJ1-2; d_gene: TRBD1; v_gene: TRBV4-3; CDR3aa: CASSPRAGGDFNYGYTF; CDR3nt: TGCGCCAGCAGCCCCAGGGCAGGGGGCGATTTCAACTATGGCTACACCTTC
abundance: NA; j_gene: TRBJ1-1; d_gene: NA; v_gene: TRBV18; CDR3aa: CASSPPLRGDTLRAFF; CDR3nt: TGTGCCAGCTCACCACCTTTAAGAGGGGACACCCTAAGGGCTTTCTTT
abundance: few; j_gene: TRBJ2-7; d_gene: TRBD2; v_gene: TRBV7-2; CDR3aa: CASSLGEGTSYEQYF; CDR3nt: TGTGCCAGCAGCTTAGGGGAGGGGACGTCCTACGAGCAGTACTTC
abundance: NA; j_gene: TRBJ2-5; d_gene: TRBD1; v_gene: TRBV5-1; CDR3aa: CASSSQGEEETQYF; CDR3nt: TGCGCCAGCAGCTCACAGGGGGAAGAAGAGACCCAGTACTTC
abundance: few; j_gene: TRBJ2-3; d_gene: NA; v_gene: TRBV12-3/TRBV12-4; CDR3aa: CASSLLEEGGDTQYF; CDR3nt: TGTGCCAGCAGCCTTTTAGAGGAGGGGGGGGATACGCAGTATTTT
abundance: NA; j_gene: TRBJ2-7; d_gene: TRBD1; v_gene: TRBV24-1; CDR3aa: CATSDWGQGSSYEQYF; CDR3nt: TGTGCCACCAGTGACTGGGGACAGGGTAGCTCCTACGAGCAGTACTTC
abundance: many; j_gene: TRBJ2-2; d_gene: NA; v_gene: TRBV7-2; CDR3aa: CASSRDAAGNTGELFF; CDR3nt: TGTGCCAGCAGCCGGGACGCGGCGGGGAACACCGGGGAGCTGTTTTTT
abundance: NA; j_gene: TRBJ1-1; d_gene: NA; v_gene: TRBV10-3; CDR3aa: CAISDNVGTDQAFF; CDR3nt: TGTGCCATCAGTGATAATGTGGGGACTGACCAAGCTTTCTTT
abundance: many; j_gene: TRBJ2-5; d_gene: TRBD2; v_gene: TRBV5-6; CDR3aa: CASSLAGGYQETQYF; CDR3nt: TGTGCCAGCAGTTTAGCGGGGGGGTACCAAGAGACCCAGTACTTC
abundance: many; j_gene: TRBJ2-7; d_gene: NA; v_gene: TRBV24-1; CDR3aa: CATSDWTVPYEQYF; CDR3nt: TGTGCCACCAGTGATTGGACGGTTCCCTACGAGCAGTACTTC
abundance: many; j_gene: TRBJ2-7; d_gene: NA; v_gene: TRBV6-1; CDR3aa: CASKTIYEQYF; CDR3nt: TGTGCCAGCAAGACGATCTACGAGCAGTACTTC
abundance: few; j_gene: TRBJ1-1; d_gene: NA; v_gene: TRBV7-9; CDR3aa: CASSADRLTEAFF; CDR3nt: TGTGCCAGCAGCGCGGACAGACTCACTGAAGCTTTCTTT
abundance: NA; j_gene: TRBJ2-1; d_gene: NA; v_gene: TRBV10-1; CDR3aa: CASSEGPYNEQFF; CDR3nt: TGTGCCAGCAGTGAAGGCCCCTACAATGAGCAGTTCTTC
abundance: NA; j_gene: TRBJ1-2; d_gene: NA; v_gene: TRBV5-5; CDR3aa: CASSSDLWGYGYTF; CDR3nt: TGTGCCAGCAGCTCGGACCTGTGGGGCTATGGCTACACCTTC
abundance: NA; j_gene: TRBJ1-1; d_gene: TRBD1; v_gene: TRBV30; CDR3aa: CAWGRGGAWGTEAFF; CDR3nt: TGTGCCTGGGGCAGAGGGGGCGCGTGGGGAACTGAAGCTTTCTTT
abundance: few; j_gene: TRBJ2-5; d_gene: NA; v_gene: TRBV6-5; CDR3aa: CASSYRGNQETQYF; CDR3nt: TGTGCCAGCAGTTACCGGGGGAATCAAGAGACCCAGTACTTC
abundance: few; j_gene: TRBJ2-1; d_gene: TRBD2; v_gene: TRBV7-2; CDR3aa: CASSPRTSGGAGHEQFF; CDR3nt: TGTGCCAGCAGCCCTCGGACTAGCGGGGGGGCCGGTCATGAGCAGTTCTTC
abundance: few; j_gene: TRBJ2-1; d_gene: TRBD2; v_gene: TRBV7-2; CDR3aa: CASSLTYSGTSGPIGFF; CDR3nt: TGTGCCAGCAGCTTAACATACTCCGGGACTAGCGGTCCCATCGGGTTCTTC
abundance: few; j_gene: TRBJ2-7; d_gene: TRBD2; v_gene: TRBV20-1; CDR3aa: CSAPGRGAFEQYF; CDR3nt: TGCAGTGCCCCTGGGAGGGGAGCGTTCGAGCAGTACTTC
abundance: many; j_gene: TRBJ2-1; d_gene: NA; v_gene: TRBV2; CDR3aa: CASIYGSREQFF; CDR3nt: TGTGCCAGCATTTACGGATCGAGGGAGCAGTTCTTC
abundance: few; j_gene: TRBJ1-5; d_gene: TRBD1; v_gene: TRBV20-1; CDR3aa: CSATGTGGQPQHF; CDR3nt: TGCAGTGCAACCGGGACAGGGGGTCAGCCCCAGCATTTT
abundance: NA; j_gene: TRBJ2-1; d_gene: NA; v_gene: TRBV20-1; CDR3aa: CSASQLGRAPHNEQFF; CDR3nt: TGCAGTGCTAGCCAGCTGGGGCGGGCCCCCCACAATGAGCAGTTCTTC
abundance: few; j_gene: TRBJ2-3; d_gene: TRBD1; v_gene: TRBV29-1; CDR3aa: CSAVRDRGTHRGNTDTQYF; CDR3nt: TGCAGCGCGGTCCGGGACAGGGGGACCCATAGAGGGAACACAGATACGCAGTATTTT
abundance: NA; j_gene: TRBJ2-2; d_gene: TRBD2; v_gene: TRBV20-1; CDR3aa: CSARGGLDNRTPNTGELFF; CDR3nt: TGCAGTGCTAGGGGCGGACTAGATAACAGAACCCCCAACACCGGGGAGCTGTTTTTT
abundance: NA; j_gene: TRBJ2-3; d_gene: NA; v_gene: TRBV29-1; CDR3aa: CSVKHDRDTQYF; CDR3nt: TGCAGCGTTAAGCATGACAGGGATACGCAGTATTTT
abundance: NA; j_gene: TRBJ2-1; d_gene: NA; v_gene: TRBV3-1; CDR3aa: CASSQNLNKQFF; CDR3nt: TGTGCCAGCAGCCAAAATCTCAATAAGCAGTTCTTC